This T cell receptor (beta chain) was retrieved from a study of beta chain features in type 1 diabetes. Study results and caveats: In cDNA sequencing, cells with high TCR expression could be over-represented. A possible short-template PCR bias applies equally to patients and controls. Within the patient group, naive, central memory and Treg TCRB repertoires appeared more similar to each other than within healthy donors.

TCRB transcripts that were expressed got sequenced, as all of the isolated RNA had been reverse transcribed. The average read count of naive, central memory and regulatory T cell samples was about 3.3 million. Profiled with immunoSEQ multiplex PCR; TCRdb holds only in-frame clones, not every one. The sample contains roughly 400,000 clones, roughly 16% of which appear only once. This clone was counted a few times. What it recognizes is unknown. This TCR came from a woman under 30 in good health. Sequencing used naive CD4+ T cells from blood.

The CDR3 loop is CASSDYRVRETQYF. The CDR3 DNA follows: TGTGCCAGCAGCGATTACAGGGTCCGAGAGACCCAGTACTTC. J is TRBJ2-5 and V is TRBV7-9; tentative D call: TRBD1 (6 bases). Trimming removed 5 bases at V and 4 bases at J, with 14 bases between. The CDR3 covers 14 residues. Germline V gene lookup returns CDR1 SEHNR and CDR2 FQNEAQ (reference sequence).